Following are 10 T cell receptor beta chains from one sample sequenced in a study of blood T cells in healthy people across ages. Using a J-beta primer mix together with a sample-barcoded 5' primer, a second PCR was run for roughly 6 to 11 cycles. One entry per CDR3 protein, called by TCRdb with MiXCR from the 5' RACE reads. This table holds about 770,000 distinct CDR3 sequences, 44% found once. Sequencing used blood. The receptor set was obtained from a man aged 55 to 70 in good health.

The V and J genes are TRBV6-2 or TRBV6-3 and TRBJ2-3; tentatively, D is TRBD1 (6 bases). Germline CDR1 MNHEY, CDR2 SVGEGT. V was pared by 5 bases and J by 6 bases, with 15 bases between. The CDR3 consists of 14 residues. The chain's CDR3 is CASSTGQPRDTQYF. CDR3 sequence (DNA): TGTGCCAGCAGTACCGGACAGCCCCGGGATACGCAGTATTTT.

A remark on this clonotype: The junction differs from germline at one of its ends, possibly a read error. The chain uses TRBV6-1 and TRBJ2-1; 7 nucleotides match TRBD1. Germline V gives CDR1 MNHNS, CDR2 SASEGT. CDR3 length: 15 residues. The CDR3, as DNA: TGTGCCAGCAGTGAACAGCTGACAGGGAACAATGGGCAGTTCTTC. It yields the protein CASSEQLTGNNGQFF.

This clonotype was seen many times. The rearrangement joins TRBV29-1 to TRBJ2-1; D gene unclear. Trimming shortened V by 0 bases and J by 12 bases, and 12 bases separated the two germline ends. Germline values: CDR1 SQVTM, CDR2 ANQGSEA. The CDR3 spans 12 residues. The CDR3 DNA sequence: TGCAGCGTTGAAGATAGCCTCATGAGGCAGTTCTTC. Translating it yields CSVEDSLMRQFF.

This clonotype was detected many times. The rearrangement uses TRBV3-1 and TRBJ2-7, with 9 nucleotides matching TRBD2. The germline V gene has CDR1 LGHDT and CDR2 YNNKEL (reference sequence). Unmatched junction bases numbered 10, after V lost 1 base and J lost 6 bases. The length of the CDR3 is 16 residues. The CDR3 bases are TGTGCCAGCAGCCAAGGAATATCGGGACTAGCTTCCGAGCAGTACTTC. It specifies CASSQGISGLASEQYF.

This sequence joins TRBV7-9 and TRBJ2-5, with 7 bases fitting TRBD2. From germline, CDR1 is SEHNR and CDR2 FQNEAQ (reference sequence). V trimming: 0 bases; J trimming: 1 base; junction bases outside the gene matches: 11. The CDR3 has 18 amino acids. CDR3 sequence: CASSLAHGAGKGQETQYF. The CDR3 DNA reads TGTGCCAGCAGCTTAGCCCATGGAGCGGGAAAAGGCCAAGAGACCCAGTACTTC.

The rearrangement joins TRBV10-2 to TRBJ1-2; D is ambiguous. Trimming took off 1 base at V and 7 bases at J, with 13 bases between the two ends. The CDR3 totals 14 residues. Per the germline V gene, CDR1 is WSHSY and CDR2 is SAAADI. The DNA for the CDR3 is TGCGCCAGCAGTGAGTATTTGGAGACAAGTGGCTACACCTTC. Residues: CASSEYLETSGYTF.

The rearrangement joins TRBV6-2 or TRBV6-3 to TRBJ2-1; maybe TRBD1 (6 bases). Germline V gene lookup returns CDR1 MNHEY and CDR2 SVGEGT. V lost 7 bases and J 10 bases, leaving 14 bases between the germline ends. The CDR3 is 12 amino acids. Here the CDR3 reads CASTRPRGEQFF. The CDR3 coding sequence is TGTGCCAGCACCAGACCGAGGGGGGAGCAGTTCTTC.

This clonotype was found many times. The genes are TRBV29-1 and TRBJ2-5; D might be TRBD2 (5 bases). This CDR3 region has 12 residues. V shed 3 bases and J shed 7 bases, with 12 bases lying between them. Germline V lookup: CDR1 SQVTM, CDR2 ANQGSEA. The CDR3 DNA reads TGCAGCGTTGACTGGCTAGCCGGGACCCAGTACTTC. Translated, it gives CSVDWLAGTQYF.

V usage is TRBV6-2 or TRBV6-3 and J usage is TRBJ2-3; D gene uncertain. V was pared by 2 bases and J by 6 bases, with 9 bases between. The CDR3 spans 13 residues. Germline CDR1 reads MNHEY; CDR2 reads SVGEGT. CDR3 protein: CASSYRWFDTQYF. Written as DNA, the CDR3 is TGTGCCAGCAGTTACAGGTGGTTCGATACGCAGTATTTT.

A few counts support this clonotype. V and J are TRBV7-2 and TRBJ1-6; D not certain. Trimming shortened V by 6 bases and J by 4 bases, and 16 bases separated the two germline ends. The V gene's germline CDR1 is SGHTA and CDR2 FQGNSA. This CDR3 contains 16 residues. The CDR3 spells CASSFGPAGYNSPLHF. The DNA of the CDR3 is TGTGCCAGCAGTTTCGGACCGGCGGGGTATAATTCACCCCTCCACTTT.